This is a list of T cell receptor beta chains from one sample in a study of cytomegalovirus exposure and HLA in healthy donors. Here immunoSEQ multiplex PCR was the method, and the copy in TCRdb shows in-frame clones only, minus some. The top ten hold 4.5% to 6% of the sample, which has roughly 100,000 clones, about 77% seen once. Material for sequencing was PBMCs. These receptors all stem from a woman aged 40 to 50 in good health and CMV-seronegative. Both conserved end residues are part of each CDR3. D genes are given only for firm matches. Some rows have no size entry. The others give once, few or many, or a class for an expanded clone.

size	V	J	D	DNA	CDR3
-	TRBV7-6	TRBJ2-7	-	TGTGCCAGCAGCTTGTCCGACAGTTACGAGCAGTACTTC	CASSLSDSYEQYF
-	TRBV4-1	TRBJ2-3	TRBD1	TGCGCCAGCAGCGACCGGGACAGGGTATTGGATACGCAGTATTTT	CASSDRDRVLDTQYF
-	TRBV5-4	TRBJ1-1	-	TGTGCCAGCAGCTTGGACCTAGGGAGCACTGAAGCTTTCTTT	CASSLDLGSTEAFF
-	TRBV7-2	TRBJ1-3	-	TGTGCCAGCAGCTTACAACCCCCAGGGCATATTGGAAACACCATATATTTT	CASSLQPPGHIGNTIYF
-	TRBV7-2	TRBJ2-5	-	TGTGCCAGCAGCTTAGATGCGGAATTTCCTCAAGAGACCCAGTACTTC	CASSLDAEFPQETQYF
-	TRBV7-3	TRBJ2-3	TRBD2	TGTGCCAGCGGAGCTAGCGGGGGGGCCGCTGATACGCAGTATTTT	CASGASGGAADTQYF
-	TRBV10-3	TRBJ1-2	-	TGTGCCATCAGTGAGGCAGGGGTTGGCTACACCTTC	CAISEAGVGYTF
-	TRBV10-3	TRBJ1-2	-	TGTGCCATCAGTGAGCAGGGGAGCTATGGCTACACCTTC	CAISEQGSYGYTF
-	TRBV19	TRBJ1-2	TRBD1	TGTGCCAGTAGTATGGCAGGGGGAGGTGGCTACACCTTC	CASSMAGGGGYTF
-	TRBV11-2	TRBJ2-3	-	TGTGCCAGCAGCTTAACATTGGGTGGGGGGGCGACAGATACGCAGTATTTT	CASSLTLGGGATDTQYF
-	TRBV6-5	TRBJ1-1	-	TGTGCCAGCAGTTTGAACCTCGGGGGCACTGAAGCTTTCTTT	CASSLNLGGTEAFF
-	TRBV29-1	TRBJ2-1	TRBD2	TGCAGCATCGGACTAGCGGGCTACAATGAGCAGTTCTTC	CSIGLAGYNEQFF
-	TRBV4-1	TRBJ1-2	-	TGCGCCAGCAGCCAAGACCTTGGAGGGAACTATGGCTACACCTTC	CASSQDLGGNYGYTF
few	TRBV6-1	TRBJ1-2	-	TGTGCCAGCAGTGAAGATGGGCTCCTTTATGGCTACACCTTC	CASSEDGLLYGYTF
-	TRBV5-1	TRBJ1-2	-	TGCGCCAGCAGGGAGTTAGGAGAAGGCTACACCTTC	CASRELGEGYTF
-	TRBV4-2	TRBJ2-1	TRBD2	TGTGCCAGCAGCCAAGATCCAGCGGGGGGCTCAAGAAACAATGAGCAGTTCTTC	CASSQDPAGGSRNNEQFF
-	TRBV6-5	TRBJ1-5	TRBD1	TGTGCCAGCAGCCCCGACAGGGGGCTTAGTCAGCCCCAGCATTTT	CASSPDRGLSQPQHF
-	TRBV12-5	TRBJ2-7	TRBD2	TGTGCTAGTGGTTTGAGCAGTAGCGGGGGGTTGCCTACCTACGAGCAGTACTTC	CASGLSSSGGLPTYEQYF
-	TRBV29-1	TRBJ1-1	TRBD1	TGCAGCGTCCAGGACAGGGGTGGCACTGAAGCTTTCTTT	CSVQDRGGTEAFF
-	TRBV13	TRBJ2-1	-	TGTGCCAGCAGCACTAATAATGAATTGAATGAGCAGTTCTTC	CASSTNNELNEQFF
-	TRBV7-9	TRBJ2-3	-	TGTGCCAGCAGGGACTACACAGATACGCAGTATTTT	CASRDYTDTQYF
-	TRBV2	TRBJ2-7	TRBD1	TGTGCCAGCAGTGAAGCGCGAGACAGGGGTTGGTACTTC	CASSEARDRGWYF
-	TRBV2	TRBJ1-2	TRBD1	TGTGCCAGCTGCACAGGGGGCGGTTATGGCTACACCTTC	CASCTGGGYGYTF
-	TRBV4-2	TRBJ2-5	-	TGTGCCAGCAGCCTAGACAGAACCCTTCAAGAGACCCAGTACTTC	CASSLDRTLQETQYF
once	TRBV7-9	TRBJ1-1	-	TGTGCCAGCCGAAACAGTGCTCATACTGAAGCTTTCTTT	CASRNSAHTEAFF
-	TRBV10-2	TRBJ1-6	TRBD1	TGCGCCAGCGGGGGGACAGGAAGGTACAATTCACCCCTCCACTTT	CASGGTGRYNSPLHF
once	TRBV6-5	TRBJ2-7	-	TGTGCCAGCAGTTACCTACAGGGTTACGAGCAGTACTTC	CASSYLQGYEQYF
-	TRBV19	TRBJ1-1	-	TGTGCCAGTAGTATAGCCGTTAACACTGAAGCTTTCTTT	CASSIAVNTEAFF
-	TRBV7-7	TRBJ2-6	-	TGTGCTAGCAGCTCCCTCTCTGGGGCCAACGTCCTGACTTTC	CASSSLSGANVLTF
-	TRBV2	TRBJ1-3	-	TGTGCCAGCAGTGAAAGGGGAACAACAACGCAGTGGAACACCATATATTTT	CASSERGTTTQWNTIYF
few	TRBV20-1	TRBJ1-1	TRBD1	TGCCTTGGACAGGGAGGCACTGAAGCTTTCTTT	CLGQGGTEAFF
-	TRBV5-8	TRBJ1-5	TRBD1	TGTGCCAGCAGCGCGGGACAGGGAAAATCTCAGCCCCAGCATTTT	CASSAGQGKSQPQHF
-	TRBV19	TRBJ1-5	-	TGTGCCAGTAGTATAGGATGGGCAGCTAATCAGCCCCAGCATTTT	CASSIGWAANQPQHF
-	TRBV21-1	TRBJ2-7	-	TGTGCCAGCAGTACAATGTCTGAGCAGTACTTC	CASSTMSEQYF